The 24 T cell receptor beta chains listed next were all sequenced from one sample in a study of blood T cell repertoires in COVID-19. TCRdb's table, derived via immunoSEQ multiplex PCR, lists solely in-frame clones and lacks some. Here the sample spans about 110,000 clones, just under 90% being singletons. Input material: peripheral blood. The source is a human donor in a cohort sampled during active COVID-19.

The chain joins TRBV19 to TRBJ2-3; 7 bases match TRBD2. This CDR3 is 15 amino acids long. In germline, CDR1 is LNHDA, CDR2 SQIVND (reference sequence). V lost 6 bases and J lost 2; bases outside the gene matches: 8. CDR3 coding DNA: TGTGCCAGTAGGTGGGGCGGGGGAAACACAGATACGCAGTATTTT. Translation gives CASRWGGGNTDTQYF.

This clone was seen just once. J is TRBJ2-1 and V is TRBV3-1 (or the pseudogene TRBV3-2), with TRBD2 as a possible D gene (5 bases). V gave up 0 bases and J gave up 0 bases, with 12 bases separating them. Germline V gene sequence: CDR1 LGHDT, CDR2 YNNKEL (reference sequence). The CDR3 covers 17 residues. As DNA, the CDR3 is TGTGCCAGCAGCCAAGATCCAGCGGTTAGCTCCTACAATGAGCAGTTCTTC. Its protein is CASSQDPAVSSYNEQFF.

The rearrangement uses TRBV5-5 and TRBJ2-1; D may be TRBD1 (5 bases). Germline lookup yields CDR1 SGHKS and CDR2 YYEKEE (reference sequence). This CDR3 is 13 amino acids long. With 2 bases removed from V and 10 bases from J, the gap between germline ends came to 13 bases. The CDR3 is CASSLSGSREQFF. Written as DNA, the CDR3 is TGTGCCAGCAGCTTATCAGGGTCTCGGGAGCAGTTCTTC.

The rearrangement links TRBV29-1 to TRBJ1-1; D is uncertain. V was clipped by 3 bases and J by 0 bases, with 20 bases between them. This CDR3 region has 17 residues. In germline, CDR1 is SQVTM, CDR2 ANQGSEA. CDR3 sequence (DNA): TGCAGCGTTGATTTGAGGCCCCAGCGAGTGCTGAACACTGAAGCTTTCTTT. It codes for CSVDLRPQRVLNTEAFF.

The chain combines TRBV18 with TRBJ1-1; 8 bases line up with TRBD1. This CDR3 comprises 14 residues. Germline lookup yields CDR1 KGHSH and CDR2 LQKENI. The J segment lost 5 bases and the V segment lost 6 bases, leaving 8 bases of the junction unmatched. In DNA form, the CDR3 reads TGTGCCAGCTCGCCCCGACAGGGGCATACTGAAGCTTTCTTT. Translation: CASSPRQGHTEAFF.

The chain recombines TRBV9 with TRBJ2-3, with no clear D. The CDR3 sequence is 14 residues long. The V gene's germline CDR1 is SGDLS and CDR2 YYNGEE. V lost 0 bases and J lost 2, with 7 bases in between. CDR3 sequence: CASSVGLITDTQYF. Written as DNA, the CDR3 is TGTGCCAGCAGCGTAGGTCTTATCACAGATACGCAGTATTTT.

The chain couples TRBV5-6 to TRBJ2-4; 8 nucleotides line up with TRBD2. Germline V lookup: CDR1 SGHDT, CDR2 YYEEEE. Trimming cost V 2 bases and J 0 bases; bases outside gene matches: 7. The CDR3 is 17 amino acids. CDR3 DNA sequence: TGTGCCAGCAGCTTAAGGCTAGCGGGTGGAGCCAAAAACATTCAGTACTTC. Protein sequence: CASSLRLAGGAKNIQYF.

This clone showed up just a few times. CDR3 sequence (DNA): TGCAGCGTCCAATGGGGGCACTACGAGCAGTACTTC. Encoded protein: CSVQWGHYEQYF. The J gene is TRBJ2-7, the V gene TRBV29-1, with a weak D call TRBD1 (6 bases). Trimming removed 6 bases at V and 3 bases at J, with 12 bases between. This CDR3 comprises 12 residues. Per germline, CDR1 SQVTM and CDR2 ANQGSEA.

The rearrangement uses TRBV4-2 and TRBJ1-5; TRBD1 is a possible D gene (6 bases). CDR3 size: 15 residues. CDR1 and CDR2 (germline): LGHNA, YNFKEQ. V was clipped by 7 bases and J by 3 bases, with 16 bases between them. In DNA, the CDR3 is TGTGCCAGCACCTATGACAGGCTAATCAATCAGCCCCAGCATTTT. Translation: CASTYDRLINQPQHF.

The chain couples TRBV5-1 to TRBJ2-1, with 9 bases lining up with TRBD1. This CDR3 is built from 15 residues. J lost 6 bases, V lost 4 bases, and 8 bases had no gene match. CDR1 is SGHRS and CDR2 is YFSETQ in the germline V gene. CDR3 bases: TGCGCCAGCAGCGTGCAAGGACAGGGGCTCAATGAGCAGTTCTTC. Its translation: CASSVQGQGLNEQFF.

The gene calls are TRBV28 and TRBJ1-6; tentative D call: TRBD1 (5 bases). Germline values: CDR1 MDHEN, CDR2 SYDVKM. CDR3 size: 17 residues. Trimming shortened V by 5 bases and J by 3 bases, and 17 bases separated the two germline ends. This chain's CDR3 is CASSIKGRRFYNSPLHF. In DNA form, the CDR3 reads TGTGCCAGCAGTATTAAGGGGAGGAGATTCTATAATTCACCCCTCCACTTT.

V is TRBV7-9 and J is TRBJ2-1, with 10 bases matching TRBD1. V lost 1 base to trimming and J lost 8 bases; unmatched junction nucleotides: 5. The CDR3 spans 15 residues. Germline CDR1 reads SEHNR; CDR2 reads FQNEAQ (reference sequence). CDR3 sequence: CASSLGGTGEYEQFF. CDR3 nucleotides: TGTGCCAGCAGCTTAGGTGGGACAGGGGAATATGAGCAGTTCTTC.

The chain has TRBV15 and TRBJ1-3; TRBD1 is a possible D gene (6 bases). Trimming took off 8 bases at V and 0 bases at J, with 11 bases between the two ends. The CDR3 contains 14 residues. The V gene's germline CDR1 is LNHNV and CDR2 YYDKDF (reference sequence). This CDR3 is CATGGQYSGNTIYF. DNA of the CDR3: TGTGCCACCGGAGGACAGTACTCTGGAAACACCATATATTTT.

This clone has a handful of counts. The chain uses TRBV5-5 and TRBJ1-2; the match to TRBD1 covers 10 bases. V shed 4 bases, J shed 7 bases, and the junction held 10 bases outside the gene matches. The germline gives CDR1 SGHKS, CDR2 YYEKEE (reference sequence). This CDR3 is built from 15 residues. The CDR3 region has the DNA TGTGCCAGCAGCCCCCGACAGGGGGCTCCCATTGGCTACACCTTC. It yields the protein CASSPRQGAPIGYTF.

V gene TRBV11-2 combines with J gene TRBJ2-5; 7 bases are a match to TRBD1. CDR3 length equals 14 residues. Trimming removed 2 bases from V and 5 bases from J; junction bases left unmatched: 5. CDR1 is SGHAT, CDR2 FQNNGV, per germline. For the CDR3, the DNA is TGTGCCAGCAGCTTAATGAAGGGGGCGGAGACCCAGTACTTC. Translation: CASSLMKGAETQYF.

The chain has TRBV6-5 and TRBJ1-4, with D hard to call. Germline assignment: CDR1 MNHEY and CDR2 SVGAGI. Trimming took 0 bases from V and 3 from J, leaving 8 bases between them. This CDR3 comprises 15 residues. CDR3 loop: CASSYSAAANEKLFF. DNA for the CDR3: TGTGCCAGCAGTTACTCGGCGGCAGCTAATGAAAAACTGTTTTTT.

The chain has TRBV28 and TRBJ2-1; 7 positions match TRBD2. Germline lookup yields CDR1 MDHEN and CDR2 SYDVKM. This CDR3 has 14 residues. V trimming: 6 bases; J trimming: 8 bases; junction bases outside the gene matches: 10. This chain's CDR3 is CASRTGGTYHEQFF. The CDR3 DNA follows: TGTGCCAGCAGAACCGGGGGGACGTACCATGAGCAGTTCTTC.

The CDR3: CASSLQEGPREQYF. CDR3 nucleotide sequence: TGCGCCAGCAGCCTGCAGGAGGGGCCGAGGGAGCAGTACTTC. This chain uses TRBV5-1 with TRBJ2-7; perhaps TRBD2 as D (6 bases). V lost 4 bases and J 7 bases, leaving 18 bases between the germline ends. Germline V gene sequence: CDR1 SGHRS, CDR2 YFSETQ. The CDR3 runs 14 residues.

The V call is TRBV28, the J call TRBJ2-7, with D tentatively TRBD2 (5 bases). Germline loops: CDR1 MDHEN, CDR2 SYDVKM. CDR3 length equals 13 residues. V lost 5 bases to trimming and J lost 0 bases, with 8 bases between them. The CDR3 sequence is CASSGGNSYEQYF. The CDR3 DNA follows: TGTGCCAGCAGTGGAGGAAACTCCTACGAGCAGTACTTC.

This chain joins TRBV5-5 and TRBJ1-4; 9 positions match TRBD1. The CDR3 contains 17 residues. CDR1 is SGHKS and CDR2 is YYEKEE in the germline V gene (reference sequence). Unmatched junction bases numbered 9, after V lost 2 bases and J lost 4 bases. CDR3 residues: CASSLTGGYRVNEKLFF. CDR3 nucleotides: TGTGCCAGCAGCTTAACAGGGGGCTACCGCGTTAATGAAAAACTGTTTTTT.

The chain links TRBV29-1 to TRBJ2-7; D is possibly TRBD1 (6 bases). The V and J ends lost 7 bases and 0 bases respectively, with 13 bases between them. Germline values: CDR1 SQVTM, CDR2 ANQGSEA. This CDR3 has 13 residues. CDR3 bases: TGCAGCGCCCTTGACAGGAACTCCTACGAGCAGTACTTC. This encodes CSALDRNSYEQYF.

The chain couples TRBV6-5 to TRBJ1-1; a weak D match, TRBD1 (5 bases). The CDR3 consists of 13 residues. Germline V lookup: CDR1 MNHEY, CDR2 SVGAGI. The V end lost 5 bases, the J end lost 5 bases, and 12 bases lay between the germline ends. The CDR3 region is CASSRKGWTEAFF. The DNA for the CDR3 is TGTGCCAGCAGTCGAAAGGGGTGGACTGAAGCTTTCTTT.

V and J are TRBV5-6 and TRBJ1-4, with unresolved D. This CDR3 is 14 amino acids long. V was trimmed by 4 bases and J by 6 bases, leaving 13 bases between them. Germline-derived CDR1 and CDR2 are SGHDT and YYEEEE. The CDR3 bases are TGTGCCAGCAGCACCCAGAGGTGGGATGAAAAACTGTTTTTT. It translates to CASSTQRWDEKLFF.

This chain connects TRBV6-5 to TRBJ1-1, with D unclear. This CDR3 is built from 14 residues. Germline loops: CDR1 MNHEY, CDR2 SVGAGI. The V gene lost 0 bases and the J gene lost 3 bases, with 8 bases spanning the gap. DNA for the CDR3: TGTGCCAGCAGTTACTCGTGGAGGGACACTGAAGCTTTCTTT. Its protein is CASSYSWRDTEAFF.